Below, one T cell receptor (beta chain) is given with its context. Its antigen is undetermined. This sample is part of a study of graft-versus-host responses after intestinal transplantation. Study-wide context: Multivisceral, liver-intestinal, or isolated intestinal transplants were given to recipients. Anti-thymocyte globulin was used for induction in all recipients, who then took tacrolimus and steroids for roughly 3 years.

This CDR3 spans 14 amino acids. V was pared by 6 bases and J by 4 bases, with 15 bases between. Germline lookup yields CDR1 SGHVS and CDR2 FQNEAQ. This table comes from immunoSEQ multiplex PCR, and its TCRdb copy is limited to in-frame clones, with some not included. This table has 90,000 to 150,000 clones, approximately 92% appearing once. The receptor's source is a human donor who received an intestinal transplant. This sample comprised unstimulated CD4+ T cells sorted from spleen or lymph node cells, obtained before intestinal transplant. This chain joins TRBV7-8 and TRBJ1-2; D is unresolved. This CDR3 is CASSTSRGPYGYTF. For the CDR3, the DNA is TGTGCCAGCAGTACAAGCAGAGGACCCTATGGCTACACCTTC.